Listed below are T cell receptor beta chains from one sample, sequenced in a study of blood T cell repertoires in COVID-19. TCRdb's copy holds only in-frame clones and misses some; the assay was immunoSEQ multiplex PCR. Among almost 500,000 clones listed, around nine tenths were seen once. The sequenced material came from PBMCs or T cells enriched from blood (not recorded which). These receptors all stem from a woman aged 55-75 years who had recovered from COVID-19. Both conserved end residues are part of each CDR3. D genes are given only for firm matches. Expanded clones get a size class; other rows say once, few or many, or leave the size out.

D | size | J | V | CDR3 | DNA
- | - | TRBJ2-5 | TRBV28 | CASRKRETQYF | TGTGCCAGCAGGAAGAGGGAGACCCAGTACTTC
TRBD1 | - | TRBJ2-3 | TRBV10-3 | CAISGQGVTDTQYF | TGTGCCATCAGTGGACAGGGGGTCACAGATACGCAGTATTTT
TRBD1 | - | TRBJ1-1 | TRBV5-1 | CASSLTGGDTEAFF | TGCGCCAGCAGCCTGACAGGGGGAGATACTGAAGCTTTCTTT
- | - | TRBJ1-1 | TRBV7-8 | CASSLALQGSEAFF | TGTGCCAGCAGCTTAGCCCTACAGGGTTCTGAAGCTTTCTTT
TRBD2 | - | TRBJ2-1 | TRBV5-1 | CASSLGLAVYNEQFF | TGCGCCAGCAGCCTGGGACTAGCGGTCTACAATGAGCAGTTCTTC
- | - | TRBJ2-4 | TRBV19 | CASSIERSIQYF | TGTGCCAGTAGTATAGAGCGGAGCATTCAGTACTTC
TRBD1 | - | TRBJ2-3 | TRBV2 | CASSLQGAGTDTQYF | TGTGCCAGCAGTCTACAGGGGGCAGGCACAGATACGCAGTATTTT
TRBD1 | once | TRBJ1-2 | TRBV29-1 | CSVPNQGADYGYTF | TGCAGCGTCCCCAACCAGGGGGCTGACTATGGCTACACCTTC
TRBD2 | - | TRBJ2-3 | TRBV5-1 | CASVPAGGPITDTQYF | TGCGCCAGTGTACCAGCGGGGGGCCCGATCACAGATACGCAGTATTTT
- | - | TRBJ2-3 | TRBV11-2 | CASSSPWVAGDTQYF | TGTGCCAGCAGCTCCCCTTGGGTAGCAGGGGATACGCAGTATTTT
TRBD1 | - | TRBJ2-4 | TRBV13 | CASSTSGGVNIQYF | TGTGCCAGCAGCACCTCAGGGGGCGTGAACATTCAGTACTTC
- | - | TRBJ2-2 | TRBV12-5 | CASGLGGTGSTGELFF | TGTGCTAGTGGTTTGGGGGGTACAGGGTCCACCGGGGAGCTGTTTTTT
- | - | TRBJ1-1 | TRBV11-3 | CASSSGNTEAFF | TGTGCCAGCAGCTCGGGGAACACTGAAGCTTTCTTT
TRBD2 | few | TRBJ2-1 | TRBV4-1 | CASSQAGGFSNEQFF | TGCGCCAGCAGCCAAGCGGGGGGGTTTTCCAATGAGCAGTTCTTC
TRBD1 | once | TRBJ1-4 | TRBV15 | CATTKVGQSKNEKLFF | TGTGCCACCACTAAGGTGGGACAGAGCAAGAATGAAAAACTGTTTTTT
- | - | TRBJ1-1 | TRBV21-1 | CASSKVVGGLSTEAFF | TGTGCCAGCAGCAAAGTGGTGGGGGGGTTAAGCACTGAAGCTTTCTTT
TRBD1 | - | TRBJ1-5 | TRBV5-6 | CASSLRTGGLQPQHF | TGTGCCAGCAGCTTGAGGACAGGGGGCCTTCAGCCCCAGCATTTT
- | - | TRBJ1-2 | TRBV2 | CASSGVTGFGYTF | TGTGCCAGCAGTGGTGTCACGGGGTTTGGCTACACCTTC
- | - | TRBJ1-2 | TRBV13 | CASSPRTGGGYTF | TGTGCCAGCAGCCCAAGGACCGGGGGGGGCTACACCTTC
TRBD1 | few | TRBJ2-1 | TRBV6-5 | CASNTGVAQFF | TGTGCCAGCAATACAGGGGTGGCGCAGTTCTTC
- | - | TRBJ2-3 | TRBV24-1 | CATGGKGTDTQYF | TGTGCCACCGGGGGGAAGGGTACAGATACGCAGTATTTT
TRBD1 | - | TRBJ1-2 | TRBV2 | CASSGRWGQSGGYTF | TGTGCCAGCAGTGGCCGGTGGGGACAGTCAGGTGGCTACACCTTC
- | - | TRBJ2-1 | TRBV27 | CASSLSLTMGRSYNEQFF | TGTGCCAGCAGTTTATCCCTAACGATGGGGCGATCCTACAATGAGCAGTTCTTC
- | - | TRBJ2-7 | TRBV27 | CASSLSPSQVYEQYF | TGTGCCAGCAGTTTATCGCCCTCACAGGTTTACGAGCAGTACTTC
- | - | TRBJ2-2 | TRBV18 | CASTSRYTGELFF | TGTGCCAGTACCTCCAGATACACCGGGGAGCTGTTTTTT
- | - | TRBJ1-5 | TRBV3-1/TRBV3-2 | CASSQDRHQPQHF | TGTGCCAGCAGCCAAGACAGACACCAGCCCCAGCATTTT
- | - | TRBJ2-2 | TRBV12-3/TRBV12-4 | CASAGVTGELFF | TGTGCCAGCGCAGGGGTAACCGGGGAGCTGTTTTTT
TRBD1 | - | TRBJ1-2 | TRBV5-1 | CASSLGTGAIYGYTF | TGCGCCAGCAGCTTGGGGACAGGGGCGATCTATGGCTACACCTTC
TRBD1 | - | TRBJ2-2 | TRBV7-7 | CASSLRQGGSANTGELFF | TGTGCTAGCAGCTTACGACAGGGTGGAAGCGCGAACACCGGGGAGCTGTTTTTT
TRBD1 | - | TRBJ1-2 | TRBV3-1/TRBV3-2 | CASSLRDSYGYTF | TGTGCCAGCAGCCTCCGGGACAGCTATGGCTACACCTTC
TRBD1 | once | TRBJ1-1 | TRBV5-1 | CASSSGQGSGTEAFF | TGCGCCAGCAGCTCAGGACAGGGGTCGGGGACTGAAGCTTTCTTT
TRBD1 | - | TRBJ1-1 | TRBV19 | CATTAAGTGGKAFF | TGTGCCACCACCGCGGCAGGGACAGGGGGCAAAGCTTTCTTT
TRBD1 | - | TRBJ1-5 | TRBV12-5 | CASAHRDSSNQPQHF | TGTGCTAGTGCCCACCGGGACAGTAGCAATCAGCCCCAGCATTTT
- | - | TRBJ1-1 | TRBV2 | CASIPRARTEAFF | TGTGCCAGCATCCCCAGGGCGAGGACTGAAGCTTTCTTT
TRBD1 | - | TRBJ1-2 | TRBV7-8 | CASSLRDRGSYGYTF | TGTGCCAGCAGCTTAAGGGACAGGGGTTCCTATGGCTACACCTTC
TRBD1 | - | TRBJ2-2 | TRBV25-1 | CASSDSRTGNTGELFF | TGTGCCAGCAGTGACTCAAGGACAGGGAACACCGGGGAGCTGTTTTTT
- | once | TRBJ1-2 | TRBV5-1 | CASSLSGNGGYTF | TGCGCCAGCAGCTTATCAGGGAACGGGGGCTACACCTTC
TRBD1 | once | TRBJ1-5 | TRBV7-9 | CASSLADRGLDQPQHF | TGTGCCAGCAGCTTAGCGGACAGGGGATTGGATCAGCCCCAGCATTTT
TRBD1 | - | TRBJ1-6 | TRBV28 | CASRIGQVNSPLHF | TGTGCCAGCAGGATAGGACAGGTTAATTCACCCCTCCACTTT
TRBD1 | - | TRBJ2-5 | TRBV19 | CASSGTAQETQYF | TGTGCCAGCTCCGGGACAGCACAAGAGACCCAGTACTTC
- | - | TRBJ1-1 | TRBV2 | CASSDPGLLMNTEAFF | TGTGCCAGCAGTGACCCAGGTCTTTTGATGAACACTGAAGCTTTCTTT
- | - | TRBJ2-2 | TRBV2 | CASINGNTGELFF | TGTGCCAGCATTAACGGGAACACCGGGGAGCTGTTTTTT
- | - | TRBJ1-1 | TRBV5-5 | CASSLAGSAFF | TGTGCCAGCAGCTTGGCGGGGTCCGCTTTCTTT
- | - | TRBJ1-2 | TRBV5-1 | CASSLGGIGYGYTF | TGCGCCAGCAGCCTCGGAGGTATAGGCTATGGCTACACCTTC
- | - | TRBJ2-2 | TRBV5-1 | CASSLLGGLGTGELFF | TGCGCCAGCAGCTTACTAGGGGGTTTGGGCACCGGGGAGCTGTTTTTT
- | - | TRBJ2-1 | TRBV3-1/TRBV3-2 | CASSQVIPDGGPHPISYNEQFF | TGTGCCAGCAGCCAAGTAATCCCTGACGGGGGGCCCCACCCAATCTCCTACAATGAGCAGTTCTTC
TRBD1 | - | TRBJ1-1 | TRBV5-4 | CASSPPTGENTEAFF | TGTGCCAGCAGCCCTCCAACAGGGGAAAACACTGAAGCTTTCTTT
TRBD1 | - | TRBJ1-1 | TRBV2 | CASSAGQGNSMNTEAFF | TGTGCCAGCAGTGCGGGACAGGGAAACTCAATGAACACTGAAGCTTTCTTT
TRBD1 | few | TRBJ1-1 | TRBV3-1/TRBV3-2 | CASSQIQGDTEAFF | TGTGCCAGCAGCCAAATACAGGGGGACACTGAAGCTTTCTTT
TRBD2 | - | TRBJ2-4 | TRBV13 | CASSLGPGTSGGAQNIQYF | TGTGCCAGCAGCTTAGGCCCCGGGACTAGCGGGGGGGCCCAAAACATTCAGTACTTC
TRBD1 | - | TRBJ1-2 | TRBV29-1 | CSVDRDRGDGYTF | TGCAGCGTGGACCGGGACAGGGGAGATGGCTACACCTTC
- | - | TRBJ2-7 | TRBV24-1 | CATSDPRNRDEQYF | TGTGCCACCAGTGACCCCCGAAACAGGGACGAGCAGTACTTC
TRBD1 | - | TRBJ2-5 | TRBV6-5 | CASKDRGRETQYF | TGTGCCAGCAAGGATAGGGGGCGAGAGACCCAGTACTTC